A selection of T cell receptor beta chains follows, all from one sample in a study of shared clonotypes between healthy human individuals. Libraries were prepared by immunoSEQ multiplex PCR; TCRdb keeps only in-frame clonotypes and omits some of them. The table records 650,000 to 800,000 clones, 72% of them present only once. Sequencing input: memory CD4+ T cells sorted from blood. The receptors were gathered from a woman aged 25 to 39 in good health. CDR3s include the opening cysteine and the closing phenylalanine or tryptophan. D genes are given only for firm matches. Clone sizes are given selectively: once, few, many, or a class where the clone is expanded.

CDR3nt: TGTGCCAGCAGCGTAGTGCCCGCAGGCTACAATGAGCAGTTCTTC
CDR3aa: CASSVVPAGYNEQFF
d_gene: NA
abundance: once
v_gene: TRBV9
j_gene: TRBJ2-1

CDR3nt: TGTGCCAGCAGCCTGGACAGGGTCGGCTACACCTTC
CDR3aa: CASSLDRVGYTF
d_gene: TRBD1
abundance: NA
v_gene: TRBV28
j_gene: TRBJ1-2

CDR3nt: TGTGCCAGCAGGACAGCCGCGGAGACCCAGTACTTC
CDR3aa: CASRTAAETQYF
d_gene: NA
abundance: once
v_gene: TRBV28
j_gene: TRBJ2-5

CDR3nt: TGCGCCAGCAGCCTCGGAACCGGGAATCCCGGGGGTACGCAGTATTTT
CDR3aa: CASSLGTGNPGGTQYF
d_gene: NA
abundance: NA
v_gene: TRBV5-1
j_gene: TRBJ2-3

CDR3nt: TGTGCCAGCAGCTTTGGGACAGGGACGCAAACTGAAGCTTTCTTT
CDR3aa: CASSFGTGTQTEAFF
d_gene: TRBD1
abundance: NA
v_gene: TRBV7-3
j_gene: TRBJ1-1

CDR3nt: TGTGCCAGCAGCTTAGCGCTCACGACCGGGGAGCTGTTTTTT
CDR3aa: CASSLALTTGELFF
d_gene: NA
abundance: NA
v_gene: TRBV7-8
j_gene: TRBJ2-2

CDR3nt: TGTGCCAGCAGTTCATCAGGGGGTGGCAATCAGCCCCAGCATTTT
CDR3aa: CASSSSGGGNQPQHF
d_gene: TRBD1
abundance: NA
v_gene: TRBV28
j_gene: TRBJ1-5

CDR3nt: TGTGCCAGCAGTCCCGACTTATCCGAGCAGTACTTC
CDR3aa: CASSPDLSEQYF
d_gene: NA
abundance: NA
v_gene: TRBV28
j_gene: TRBJ2-7

CDR3nt: TGTGCCAGCAGTTACTTCCATGGGGCAACTAATGAAAAACTGTTTTTT
CDR3aa: CASSYFHGATNEKLFF
d_gene: NA
abundance: NA
v_gene: TRBV6-5
j_gene: TRBJ1-4

CDR3nt: TGTGCCAGCAGTGATGGGGGCTGGAACACTGAAGCTTTCTTT
CDR3aa: CASSDGGWNTEAFF
d_gene: NA
abundance: NA
v_gene: TRBV6-1
j_gene: TRBJ1-1

CDR3nt: TGTGCCAGCAGTCCTCTTGGGCAGACCCAGTACTTC
CDR3aa: CASSPLGQTQYF
d_gene: NA
abundance: NA
v_gene: TRBV27
j_gene: TRBJ2-5

CDR3nt: TGTGCCAGCAGCCGCGGGAGGACCTACGAGCAGTACTTC
CDR3aa: CASSRGRTYEQYF
d_gene: TRBD2
abundance: NA
v_gene: TRBV6-6
j_gene: TRBJ2-7

CDR3nt: TGTGCCAGCAGCCTCGACAGGGAATTGGAGCAGTACTTC
CDR3aa: CASSLDRELEQYF
d_gene: TRBD1
abundance: NA
v_gene: TRBV7-7
j_gene: TRBJ2-7

CDR3nt: TGTGCCAGCTCCCCCCGGGACTCCCGCTCTGGGGCCAACGTCCTGACTTTC
CDR3aa: CASSPRDSRSGANVLTF
d_gene: NA
abundance: NA
v_gene: TRBV18
j_gene: TRBJ2-6

CDR3nt: TGTGCCAGCAGCTTATTCAGCAGGGACAATCAGCCCCAGCATTTT
CDR3aa: CASSLFSRDNQPQHF
d_gene: NA
abundance: NA
v_gene: TRBV13
j_gene: TRBJ1-5

CDR3nt: TGTGCCAGCAGCTTACTGGGAACAGATACGCAGTATTTT
CDR3aa: CASSLLGTDTQYF
d_gene: NA
abundance: few
v_gene: TRBV7-3
j_gene: TRBJ2-3

CDR3nt: TGTGCCAGCAGTTCCGGAGGGGGATCCGGGGCCAACGTCCTGACTTTC
CDR3aa: CASSSGGGSGANVLTF
d_gene: NA
abundance: NA
v_gene: TRBV28
j_gene: TRBJ2-6

CDR3nt: TGCGCCAGCGGCAGGTCTCCCACTGGAGCGTACACCGGGGAGCTGTTTTTT
CDR3aa: CASGRSPTGAYTGELFF
d_gene: NA
abundance: few
v_gene: TRBV5-1
j_gene: TRBJ2-2

CDR3nt: TGTGCCAGCAGTGAGAGCGGGGCGGTCGCCGGGGAGCTGTTTTTT
CDR3aa: CASSESGAVAGELFF
d_gene: TRBD2
abundance: NA
v_gene: TRBV6-1
j_gene: TRBJ2-2

CDR3nt: TGTGCCACCAGCAGAGTACAGTACGGGGAGCTGTTTTTT
CDR3aa: CATSRVQYGELFF
d_gene: NA
abundance: NA
v_gene: TRBV15
j_gene: TRBJ2-2

CDR3nt: TGTGCCAGCAGTTCTCCCGGGACTAGCGTCGACGAGCAGTACTTC
CDR3aa: CASSSPGTSVDEQYF
d_gene: TRBD2
abundance: once
v_gene: TRBV27
j_gene: TRBJ2-7

CDR3nt: TGTGCCAGCAGCTCCCGTCGGGATCAGCCCCAGCATTTT
CDR3aa: CASSSRRDQPQHF
d_gene: NA
abundance: NA
v_gene: TRBV5-8
j_gene: TRBJ1-5

CDR3nt: TGCGCCAGCAGCCAAGAATGGACAGCCCAAATGGAAAAACTGTTTTTT
CDR3aa: CASSQEWTAQMEKLFF
d_gene: NA
abundance: few
v_gene: TRBV4-1
j_gene: TRBJ1-4

CDR3nt: TGTGCCAGTAGTCCCCGACAGGCAGAGAACTATGGCTACACCTTC
CDR3aa: CASSPRQAENYGYTF
d_gene: NA
abundance: NA
v_gene: TRBV19
j_gene: TRBJ1-2

CDR3nt: TGCGCCAGCAGATCAGGACCGATCTCTGGAAACACCATATATTTT
CDR3aa: CASRSGPISGNTIYF
d_gene: NA
abundance: NA
v_gene: TRBV5-1
j_gene: TRBJ1-3

CDR3nt: TGTGCCAGCAGCCCGGGGCGCAGCACCCTTTCTCTTGGTGGGGCCAACGTCCTGACTTTC
CDR3aa: CASSPGRSTLSLGGANVLTF
d_gene: NA
abundance: NA
v_gene: TRBV5-5
j_gene: TRBJ2-6

CDR3nt: TGCAGCGTTGGCGATGTGACAGGGGGCCTGTACGAGCAGTACTTC
CDR3aa: CSVGDVTGGLYEQYF
d_gene: TRBD1
abundance: NA
v_gene: TRBV29-1
j_gene: TRBJ2-7

CDR3nt: TGTGCCTACCGGGACATTAACTATGGCTACACCTTC
CDR3aa: CAYRDINYGYTF
d_gene: NA
abundance: few
v_gene: TRBV30
j_gene: TRBJ1-2

CDR3nt: TGTGCCAGCAGCTTAGATAACCGGGAAGGCGGGGAGCTGTTTTTT
CDR3aa: CASSLDNREGGELFF
d_gene: NA
abundance: NA
v_gene: TRBV11-3
j_gene: TRBJ2-2

CDR3nt: TGCAGCGTTGAAGGGGGAAGCGTTGCGGAGACCCAGTACTTC
CDR3aa: CSVEGGSVAETQYF
d_gene: NA
abundance: NA
v_gene: TRBV29-1
j_gene: TRBJ2-5

CDR3nt: TGTGCCAGCAGTGAAATTAGGATTGGGGAGCTGTTTTTT
CDR3aa: CASSEIRIGELFF
d_gene: NA
abundance: NA
v_gene: TRBV6-1
j_gene: TRBJ2-2

CDR3nt: TGTGCCTGGAATAGAGGACGGCGTCAGCCCCAGCATTTT
CDR3aa: CAWNRGRRQPQHF
d_gene: NA
abundance: few
v_gene: TRBV30
j_gene: TRBJ1-5

CDR3nt: TGTGCCAGCAGTTTATTGGGGGGACAGAAGACCTATGGCTACACCTTC
CDR3aa: CASSLLGGQKTYGYTF
d_gene: TRBD1
abundance: NA
v_gene: TRBV27
j_gene: TRBJ1-2

CDR3nt: TGTGCCAGCAGCCCACATGGACAGGGGGACACTGAAGCTTTCTTT
CDR3aa: CASSPHGQGDTEAFF
d_gene: TRBD1
abundance: many
v_gene: TRBV7-2
j_gene: TRBJ1-1

CDR3nt: TGTGCCAGCAGCTTAAGCGCAACCGACAATGAGCAGTTCTTC
CDR3aa: CASSLSATDNEQFF
d_gene: NA
abundance: NA
v_gene: TRBV7-9
j_gene: TRBJ2-1

CDR3nt: TGTGCCAGCAGCCCTAAGACCAGCACAGCCTACGAGCAGTACTTC
CDR3aa: CASSPKTSTAYEQYF
d_gene: NA
abundance: NA
v_gene: TRBV7-2
j_gene: TRBJ2-7

CDR3nt: TGTGCCAGCAGTTTATCGTCTAGCGGGAGGGCTCCTGGGGCCAACGTCCTGACTTTC
CDR3aa: CASSLSSSGRAPGANVLTF
d_gene: TRBD2
abundance: NA
v_gene: TRBV27
j_gene: TRBJ2-6

CDR3nt: TGTGCCAGCAGCCTGGGACTAGCGGACACCGGGGAGCTGTTTTTT
CDR3aa: CASSLGLADTGELFF
d_gene: TRBD2
abundance: once
v_gene: TRBV14
j_gene: TRBJ2-2

CDR3nt: TGTGCCAGCAGGGGGAGGACACGTCAAGAGACCCAGTACTTC
CDR3aa: CASRGRTRQETQYF
d_gene: NA
abundance: NA
v_gene: TRBV6-1
j_gene: TRBJ2-5

CDR3nt: TGTGCCAGCAGCCCTCAGGCTAGGGCCGGGGAGCTGTTTTTT
CDR3aa: CASSPQARAGELFF
d_gene: NA
abundance: many
v_gene: TRBV7-3
j_gene: TRBJ2-2

CDR3nt: TGTGCCAGCAGCTTCGACAGGGGGCCGGCCGGGGAGCTGTTTTTT
CDR3aa: CASSFDRGPAGELFF
d_gene: TRBD1
abundance: once
v_gene: TRBV25-1
j_gene: TRBJ2-2

CDR3nt: TGTGCCAGCAGCTCCGCGGGACAGGGATCCAATGAGCAGTTCTTC
CDR3aa: CASSSAGQGSNEQFF
d_gene: TRBD1
abundance: NA
v_gene: TRBV7-9
j_gene: TRBJ2-1

CDR3nt: TGTGCCAGCACCAGGGACAGCTACGAGCAGTACTTC
CDR3aa: CASTRDSYEQYF
d_gene: TRBD1
abundance: NA
v_gene: TRBV6-1
j_gene: TRBJ2-7

CDR3nt: TGTGCCAGTACTAGGACGACTAACTATGGCTACACCTTC
CDR3aa: CASTRTTNYGYTF
d_gene: NA
abundance: NA
v_gene: TRBV19
j_gene: TRBJ1-2

CDR3nt: TGTGCCAGCAGCGCCGACCTAGCGGGAGCGGCAGATACGCAGTATTTT
CDR3aa: CASSADLAGAADTQYF
d_gene: TRBD2
abundance: few
v_gene: TRBV7-9
j_gene: TRBJ2-3

CDR3nt: TGTGCCAGCAGCTTGACCGGGAGCACAGATACGCAGTATTTT
CDR3aa: CASSLTGSTDTQYF
d_gene: NA
abundance: NA
v_gene: TRBV5-5
j_gene: TRBJ2-3

CDR3nt: TGCGCCAGCAGTGACCAGGGGGCGTTTAGTTCTGGCTACACCTTC
CDR3aa: CASSDQGAFSSGYTF
d_gene: TRBD1
abundance: NA
v_gene: TRBV10-2
j_gene: TRBJ1-2

CDR3nt: TGTGCCAGTAGTATGCCGAGATTAGGCGGGGGGGAGCTGTTTTTT
CDR3aa: CASSMPRLGGGELFF
d_gene: NA
abundance: NA
v_gene: TRBV19
j_gene: TRBJ2-2

CDR3nt: TGTGCCAGCAGCAAACTAGCGGGGGCAGGTGTAGGAGATACGCAGTATTTT
CDR3aa: CASSKLAGAGVGDTQYF
d_gene: NA
abundance: NA
v_gene: TRBV21-1
j_gene: TRBJ2-3

CDR3nt: TGCGCCAGCAGCTTGGCTATTGGGACTAGCGAAGCGAACACCGGGGAGCTGTTTTTT
CDR3aa: CASSLAIGTSEANTGELFF
d_gene: TRBD2
abundance: many
v_gene: TRBV5-1
j_gene: TRBJ2-2

CDR3nt: TGTGCCATCAGTGGGACAGGACCCTATGGCTACACCTTC
CDR3aa: CAISGTGPYGYTF
d_gene: TRBD1
abundance: few
v_gene: TRBV10-3
j_gene: TRBJ1-2

CDR3nt: TGTGCCAGCAGCTTAGGAGGACAGGGGCGGACTGAAGCTTTCTTT
CDR3aa: CASSLGGQGRTEAFF
d_gene: TRBD1
abundance: NA
v_gene: TRBV13
j_gene: TRBJ1-1

CDR3nt: TGTGCCAGCAGTGCCCTCCCCGGAAACATTCAGTACTTC
CDR3aa: CASSALPGNIQYF
d_gene: NA
abundance: once
v_gene: TRBV6-4
j_gene: TRBJ2-4

CDR3nt: TGTGCCAGCGCCCGGACAGCGATCTACGAGCAGTACTTC
CDR3aa: CASARTAIYEQYF
d_gene: NA
abundance: NA
v_gene: TRBV2
j_gene: TRBJ2-7

CDR3nt: TGTGCCACCAGCAGAGATTGGGGGGATGGAAACACCATATATTTT
CDR3aa: CATSRDWGDGNTIYF
d_gene: NA
abundance: NA
v_gene: TRBV15
j_gene: TRBJ1-3

CDR3nt: TGTGCAAGTCGCATTGAGGCAGTGCGAGCCAAAAACATTCAGTACTTC
CDR3aa: CASRIEAVRAKNIQYF
d_gene: NA
abundance: NA
v_gene: TRBV12-2
j_gene: TRBJ2-4

CDR3nt: TGTGCCAGCAGTGAACGGAGAAATCAGCCCCAGCATTTT
CDR3aa: CASSERRNQPQHF
d_gene: NA
abundance: NA
v_gene: TRBV6-1
j_gene: TRBJ1-5

CDR3nt: TGTGCCAGCAGCCCCTCGGGACAGGGGTACAATGAGCAGTTCTTC
CDR3aa: CASSPSGQGYNEQFF
d_gene: TRBD1
abundance: NA
v_gene: TRBV9
j_gene: TRBJ2-1